This TCR beta chain was identified in a study of blood T cell repertoires in COVID-19. The wider study: Both acute and convalescent COVID-19 samples were obtained from the United States, Italy and Spain. PBMCs, B-cell-depleted T cells, or T cells were the source of the cDNA or gDNA that made up the material.

Germline V gene lookup returns CDR1 WSHSY and CDR2 SAAADI. Germline trimming cut 8 bases from V and 1 base from J; bases unmatched to any gene: 8. This CDR3 contains 16 residues. Clones were read by immunoSEQ multiplex PCR, and TCRdb kept only the in-frame ones, dropping some. The data contain 22,000 or so clones, more than 85% of them singletons. This TCR derives from a woman between 55 and 75 years old with active COVID-19. The sample comprised peripheral blood. V usage is TRBV10-2 and J usage is TRBJ1-5, with 10 bases lining up with TRBD1. CDR3: CASLSTGGFSNQPQHF. DNA of the CDR3: TGCGCCAGCCTCTCGACAGGGGGCTTCAGCAATCAGCCCCAGCATTTT.